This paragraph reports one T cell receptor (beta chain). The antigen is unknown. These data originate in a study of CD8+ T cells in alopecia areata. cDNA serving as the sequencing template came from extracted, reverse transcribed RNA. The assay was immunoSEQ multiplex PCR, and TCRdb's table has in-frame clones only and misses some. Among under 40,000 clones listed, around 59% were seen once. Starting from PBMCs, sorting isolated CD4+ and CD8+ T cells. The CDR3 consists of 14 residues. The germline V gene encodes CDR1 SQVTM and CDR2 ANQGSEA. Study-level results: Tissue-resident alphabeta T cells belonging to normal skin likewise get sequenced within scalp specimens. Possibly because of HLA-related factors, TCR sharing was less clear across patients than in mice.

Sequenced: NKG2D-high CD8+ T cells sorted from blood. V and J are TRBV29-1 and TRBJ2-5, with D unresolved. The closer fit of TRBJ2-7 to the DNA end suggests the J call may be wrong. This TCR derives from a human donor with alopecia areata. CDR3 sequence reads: CSVEDTSSSYEQYF. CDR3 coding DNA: TGCAGCGTTGAAGATACTTCGAGCTCCTACGAGCAGTACTTC.